The 4 T cell receptor beta chains below all came from one sample that was sequenced in a study of shared clonotypes between healthy human individuals (TCRdb year 2020). Library preparation was by the immunoSEQ multiplex PCR assay. Here the immuneACCESS table is served through TCRdb, limited to in-frame sequences with V and J called. Missing clones are a known gap in these copies; in checked studies unresolved V genes cover under half, and the rest lacks a known reason. Recorded for this sample are roughly 1,000,000 clones; 78% of them occurred a single time. The ten most abundant clones make up under 0.6% of the sample. Sequencing input: memory CD4+ T cells from PBMCs. The cell subset or site label here, explained by the study, means: CD45RA-negative fraction. The receptors were gathered from a man in his late teens or twenties in good health. Some clones in this sample may be carry-over from other donors' samples.

This clone was observed a handful of times. In nucleotides, the CDR3 is TGCAGTGCGAACCACCGACGACAGCAGTTCTTC. It codes for CSANHRRQQFF. The chain carries TRBV20-1 and TRBJ2-1; D unclear. The CDR3 has 11 amino acids. Germline V gene lookup returns CDR1 DFQATT and CDR2 SNEGSKA (reference sequence). V lost 6 bases and J 11 bases, leaving 14 bases between the germline ends.

This chain joins TRBV6-6 and TRBJ2-6; D gene unclear. Between the trimmed V and J ends, which lost 2 bases and 2 bases, there was a span of 1 base. CDR3 length: 13 amino acids. Germline V gene data show CDR1 as MNHNY and CDR2 as SVGAGI (reference sequence). For the CDR3, the DNA is TGTGCCAGCAGTTACCCTGGGGCCAACGTCCTGACTTTC. Residues: CASSYPGANVLTF.

This rearrangement joins TRBV7-2 to TRBJ2-1, with 10 bases aligning to TRBD2. Trimming removed 2 bases from V and 2 bases from J; junction bases left unmatched: 12. The CDR3 loop spans 19 amino acids. From germline, CDR1 is SGHTA and CDR2 FQGNSA. This CDR3 is CASSLIGGSSGRAYNEQFF. CDR3 bases: TGTGCCAGCAGCTTAATCGGCGGCTCAAGCGGGAGGGCCTACAATGAGCAGTTCTTC.

The chain couples TRBV28 to TRBJ1-4; 7 bases are shared with TRBD1. The CDR3 extends over 15 amino acids. With 2 bases clipped from V and 6 bases from J, the junction kept 6 bases outside the gene matches. CDR1 is MDHEN and CDR2 is SYDVKM in the germline V gene. For the CDR3, the DNA is TGTGCCAGCAGTTTAATAGGGGGCGCCCATGAAAAACTGTTTTTT. Encoded protein: CASSLIGGAHEKLFF.